This T cell receptor beta chain was sequenced during a study of control samples from healthy donors and cancer patients. Sequencing used immunoSEQ multiplex PCR; TCRdb keeps in-frame clones, though not all of them. The repertoire holds roughly 39,000 clones, with approximately 90% as singletons. Germline V lookup: CDR1 SQVTM, CDR2 ANQGSEA. CDR3 size: 13 residues. J lost 4 bases, V lost 6 bases, and 7 bases had no gene match. J is TRBJ2-7 and V is TRBV29-1, with TRBD1 matching over 9 bases. The sample comprised blood. This TCR derives from a woman aged 45-65 years in good health. Written as DNA, the CDR3 is TGCAGCGTCGAGGACAGGGGCAAGTACGAGCAGTACTTC. Residues: CSVEDRGKYEQYF.